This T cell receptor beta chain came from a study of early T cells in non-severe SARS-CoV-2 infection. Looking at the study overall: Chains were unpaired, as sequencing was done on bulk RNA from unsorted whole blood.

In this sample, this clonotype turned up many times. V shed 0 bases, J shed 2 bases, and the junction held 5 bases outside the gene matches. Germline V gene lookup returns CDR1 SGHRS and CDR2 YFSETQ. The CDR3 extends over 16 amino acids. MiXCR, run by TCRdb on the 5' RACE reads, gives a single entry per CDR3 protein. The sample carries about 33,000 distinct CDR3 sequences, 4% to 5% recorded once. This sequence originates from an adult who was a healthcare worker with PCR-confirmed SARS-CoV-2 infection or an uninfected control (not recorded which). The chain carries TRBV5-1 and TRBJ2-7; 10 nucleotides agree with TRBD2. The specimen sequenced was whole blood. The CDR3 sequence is CASSLEGLARTYEQYF. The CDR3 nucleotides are TGCGCCAGCAGCTTGGAGGGACTAGCGCGCACCTACGAGCAGTACTTC.